This T cell receptor (beta chain) was found in a study of cytomegalovirus exposure and HLA in healthy donors. Study-wide results and caveats: CMV serostatus stood as the only immune exposure information on hand.

This clone has a handful of counts. Antigen: not known. The PCR ran on 60 Vbeta and 13 Jbeta primers. Assay used: immunoSEQ multiplex PCR; TCRdb lists only in-frame clones, some missing. The sample consists of 130,000 or so clones, over 60% of them appearing once. Sequences were obtained from PBMCs. This clonotype was sampled from a female donor in good health and CMV-seronegative.

The CDR3, as DNA: TGTGCCAGCAGTTACGTCGGGGGAACTAATGAAAAACTGTTTTTT. This translates into CASSYVGGTNEKLFF. V gene TRBV6-5 combines with J gene TRBJ1-4; perhaps TRBD1 as D (5 bases). Per the germline V gene, CDR1 is MNHEY and CDR2 is SVGAGI. The V end was cut by 2 bases, the J end by 1 base, with 8 bases between. This CDR3 has 15 residues.